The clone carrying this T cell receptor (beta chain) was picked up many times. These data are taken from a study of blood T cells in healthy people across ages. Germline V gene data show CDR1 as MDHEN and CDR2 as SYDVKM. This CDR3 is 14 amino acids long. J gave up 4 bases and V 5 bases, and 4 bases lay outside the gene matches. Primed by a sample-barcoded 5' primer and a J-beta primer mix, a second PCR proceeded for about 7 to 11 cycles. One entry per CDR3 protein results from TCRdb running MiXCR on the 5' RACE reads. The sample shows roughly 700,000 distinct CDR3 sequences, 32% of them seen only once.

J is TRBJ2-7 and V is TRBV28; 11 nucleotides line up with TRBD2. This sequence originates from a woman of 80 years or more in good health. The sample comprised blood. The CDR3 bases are TGTGCCAGCAGTGATACTAGCGGGGGATACGAGCAGTACTTC. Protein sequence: CASSDTSGGYEQYF. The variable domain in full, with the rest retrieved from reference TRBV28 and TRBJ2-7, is DVKVTQSSRYLVKRTGEKVFLECVQDMDHENMFWYRQDPGLGLRLIYFSYDVKMKEKGDIPEGYSVSREKKERFSLILESASTNQTSMYLCASSDTSGGYEQYFGPGTRLTVT.